Listed here are 20 T cell receptor beta chains from one sample, sequenced in a study of Graves' ophthalmopathy and Graves' hyperthyroidism. Amplified material comprised TCR beta CDR3 regions derived from RNA transcripts. First-round RT-PCR used HTBI primers; second-round multiplex PCR followed. Each CDR3 protein is one row after TCRdb ran MiXCR on the multiplex PCR reads. The sample consists of just over 600,000 distinct CDR3 sequences, about 20% of them appearing once. The source material was peripheral blood. Receptors originate from a young woman with stable Graves' hyperthyroidism. Some clones in this sample may be carry-over from other donors' samples.

In this sample, this clonotype turned up many times. The chain couples TRBV30 to TRBJ2-5; D unclear. Trimming stripped 5 bases from V and 9 bases from J, with 16 bases between. The CDR3 consists of 12 residues. Germline loops: CDR1 GTSNPN, CDR2 SVGIG (reference sequence). This CDR3 is CAWGPGPLPQYF. The CDR3 region has the DNA TGTGCCTGGGGCCCCGGGCCACTGCCCCAGTACTTC.

V gene TRBV4-1 combines with J gene TRBJ1-2, with D perhaps matching TRBD1 (5 bases). Trimming pared 3 bases from V and 7 bases from J, leaving 18 bases between. CDR1 and CDR2 (germline): MGHRA, YSYEKL. The CDR3 is 15 amino acids. The CDR3 is CASSQGGAGPPGYTF. The CDR3 DNA reads TGCGCCAGCAGCCAGGGAGGGGCAGGGCCCCCTGGCTACACCTTC.

This clonotype was recorded many times. The chain employs TRBV4-1 and TRBJ1-1; D is unresolved. Germline assignment: CDR1 MGHRA and CDR2 YSYEKL. The CDR3 is 13 residues long. Trimming left V 3 bases short and J 4 bases short, with 9 bases between. CDR3: CASSQGTATEAFF. The CDR3 DNA follows: TGCGCCAGCAGCCAGGGTACGGCCACTGAAGCTTTCTTT.

This chain connects TRBV12-3 or TRBV12-4 to TRBJ1-1; 7 bases are shared with TRBD1. The ends lost 6 bases at V and 4 bases at J; junction bases unmatched: 11. The CDR3 totals 15 residues. The CDR3 DNA follows: TGTGCCAGCAGGGGACAGCACACATGGAGCACTGAAGCTTTCTTT. Translating gives CASRGQHTWSTEAFF.

The chain links TRBV6-2 or TRBV6-3 to TRBJ1-1, with 7 bases identical to TRBD1. V gave up 5 bases and J gave up 8 bases; unmatched junction bases: 20. There are 17 residues in the CDR3. In germline, CDR1 is MNHEY, CDR2 SVGEGT. In nucleotides, the CDR3 is TGTGCCAGCAGTACGAATCGGGACAGATATACTAAAATGGAAGCTTTCTTT. Translating gives CASSTNRDRYTKMEAFF.

The J gene is TRBJ1-5, the V gene TRBV12-3 or TRBV12-4; D not certain. The CDR3 sequence is 13 residues long. V lost 4 bases, J lost 5 bases, and 9 bases lay in between. In DNA form, the CDR3 reads TGTGCCAGCAGTTCGGACCGCTATCAGCCCCAGCATTTT. This codes for CASSSDRYQPQHF.

The chain combines TRBV9 with TRBJ1-2; tentative D call: TRBD1 (6 bases). Trimming stripped 0 bases from V and 3 bases from J, with 9 bases between. The CDR3 has 14 amino acids. In germline, CDR1 is SGDLS, CDR2 YYNGEE. The CDR3 spells CASSVGSGDYGYTF. In DNA, the CDR3 is TGTGCCAGCAGCGTAGGATCAGGGGACTATGGCTACACCTTC.

V and J are TRBV12-3 or TRBV12-4 and TRBJ2-4; tentatively, D is TRBD1 (5 bases). This CDR3 region has 16 residues. V gave up 5 bases and J gave up 6 bases, with 20 bases separating them. CDR3 nucleotides: TGTGCCAGCAGTCTCAACCGGATACAGGAGATAAACATTCAGTACTTC. Translation: CASSLNRIQEINIQYF.

This clonotype was counted many times. The CDR3 spells CASSTWGLAGRYEQYF. In DNA, the CDR3 is TGTGCCAGTAGTACGTGGGGACTAGCGGGAAGGTACGAGCAGTACTTC. This chain joins TRBV19 and TRBJ2-7, with 13 bases aligning to TRBD2. The CDR3 runs 16 residues. Trimming cost V 4 bases and J 4 bases; bases outside gene matches: 7. Germline CDR1 is LNHDA and CDR2 is SQIVND (reference sequence).

A few counts support this clonotype. The gene calls are TRBV5-1 and TRBJ1-1; D remains ambiguous. This CDR3 comprises 14 residues. Trimming took 7 bases from V and 5 from J, leaving 18 bases between them. Germline-derived CDR1 and CDR2 are SGHRS and YFSETQ. CDR3 region: CASGSGSGRTEAFF. The DNA of the CDR3 is TGCGCCAGCGGTTCCGGATCGGGGAGGACTGAAGCTTTCTTT.

Many counts were recorded for this clonotype. A junction end diverges from the germline sequence, so it may reflect a read error. This chain links TRBV6-1 with TRBJ1-6; TRBD1 matches at 9 bases. CDR1 is MNHNS and CDR2 is SASEGT in the germline V gene. This CDR3 region has 17 residues. CDR3 region: CASSTDRGDSYNSPLRF. CDR3 nucleotides: TGTGCCAGCAGTACGGACAGGGGAGATTCCTATAATTCACCCCTCCGCTTT.

This rearrangement joins TRBV2 to TRBJ2-2; weak D call: TRBD2 (5 bases). The CDR3 is made up of 16 amino acids. Germline V gene data show CDR1 as SNHLY and CDR2 as FYNNEI. Trimming removed 1 base from V and 5 bases from J, with 14 bases in between. The CDR3 DNA sequence: TGTGCCAGCAGTGAAGGTCTCAGAGGGATGACCGGGGAGCTGTTTTTT. Protein: CASSEGLRGMTGELFF.

The V call is TRBV20-1, the J call TRBJ2-7; D is uncertain. V was shortened by 0 bases and J by 3 bases, with 12 bases between the two germline ends. CDR1 is DFQATT and CDR2 is SNEGSKA in the germline V gene (reference sequence). The CDR3 is 14 residues long. The CDR3 region is CSARDYRTDYEQYF. The CDR3 DNA is TGCAGTGCTAGAGATTATAGGACCGACTACGAGCAGTACTTC.

This clonotype has a count of ten or more. The chain combines TRBV4-1 with TRBJ1-6, with 8 bases fitting TRBD1. The CDR3 contains 16 residues. Germline-derived CDR1 and CDR2 are MGHRA and YSYEKL. Trimming cost V 5 bases and J 7 bases; bases outside gene matches: 10. As DNA, the CDR3 is TGCGCCAGCAGCGATAGACAGGGGTTAACGAATTCACCCCTCCACTTT. The encoded protein is CASSDRQGLTNSPLHF.

This clonotype is a singleton in its sample. The chain carries TRBV15 and TRBJ2-5, with D unclear. Germline assignment: CDR1 LNHNV and CDR2 YYDKDF (reference sequence). V lost 3 bases and J 7 bases, leaving 12 bases between the germline ends. This CDR3 spans 13 amino acids. This CDR3 is CATSSPPPRTQYF. CDR3 DNA: TGTGCCACCAGCAGCCCCCCCCCAAGGACCCAGTACTTC.

This clonotype came up many times. The chain carries TRBV6-5 and TRBJ1-1; D perhaps matches TRBD1 (5 bases). CDR3 length: 16 residues. Germline assignment: CDR1 MNHEY and CDR2 SVGAGI. Trimming removed 0 bases from V and 4 bases from J, with 15 bases in between. CDR3 in DNA: TGTGCCAGCAGTTACTCGTACCCTCGGGGGTTCACTGAAGCTTTCTTT. Translating gives CASSYSYPRGFTEAFF.

This clonotype was found once. This chain uses TRBV20-1 with TRBJ1-1, with D unclear. Germline assignment: CDR1 DFQATT and CDR2 SNEGSKA (reference sequence). The CDR3 covers 11 residues. V gave up 7 bases and J gave up 1 base, with 7 bases separating them. In nucleotides, the CDR3 is TGCAGTGGGACCGAGAACACTGAAGCTTTCTTT. Its translation: CSGTENTEAFF.

This chain joins TRBV7-2 and TRBJ1-5; tentative D call: TRBD1 (5 bases). The germline V gene encodes CDR1 SGHTA and CDR2 FQGNSA. Trimming cost V 6 bases and J 0 bases, with 12 bases left between them. The CDR3 runs to 15 residues. CDR3 DNA sequence: TGTGCCAGCAGTTTTGACAGCGGTAGCAATCAGCCCCAGCATTTT. Protein: CASSFDSGSNQPQHF.

In its sample, this clonotype was seen many times. This chain joins TRBV28 and TRBJ2-4; D ambiguous. The CDR3 is 15 residues long. Trimming pared 6 bases from V and 0 bases from J, leaving 12 bases between. The germline V gene encodes CDR1 MDHEN and CDR2 SYDVKM. In DNA, the CDR3 is TGTGCCAGCAGCAGACGAACAGTAGCCAAAAACATTCAGTACTTC. Protein sequence: CASSRRTVAKNIQYF. Full variable domain (outside the CDR3, taken from reference TRBV28 and TRBJ2-4): DVKVTQSSRYLVKRTGEKVFLECVQDMDHENMFWYRQDPGLGLRLIYFSYDVKMKEKGDIPEGYSVSREKKERFSLILESASTNQTSMYLCASSRRTVAKNIQYFGAGTRLSVL.

In this sample, this clonotype turned up many times. The chain combines TRBV28 with TRBJ2-5; 10 positions match TRBD1. The germline CDR1 and CDR2 sequences are MDHEN and SYDVKM. The CDR3 runs to 12 residues. Trimming took 7 bases from V and 6 from J; bases not matched to a gene: 2. CDR3 region: CASKGQGKTQYF. In nucleotides, the CDR3 is TGTGCCAGCAAGGGACAGGGGAAGACCCAGTACTTC.